The rows below give T cell receptor beta chains drawn from one sample of a study of identical twins. In TCRdb, the 5' RACE reads were re-called with MiXCR into one record per CDR3 protein. The sample yields around 1.7 million distinct CDR3 sequences, about 32% seen once. The sequenced sample consisted of cord blood. These receptors all come from a newborn girl in good health. Each CDR3 is given with its conserved first and last residue. A D gene is named only where the DNA matches it firmly. Part of the rows lack a size; the others show once, few, many or a class for expanded clones.

cdr3_nt	cdr3_aa	d_call	clone_size	j_call	v_call
TGCAGCGTTGTAACAGGGACTAACTATGGCTACACCTTC	CSVVTGTNYGYTF	-	many	TRBJ1-2	TRBV29-1
TGCAGTGCTGCCCCAATGGATGAGCAGTTCTTC	CSAAPMDEQFF	-	few	TRBJ2-1	TRBV20-1
TGTGCCAGCAGCTTAGTCGAGTATTCACCCCCCCACTTT	CASSLVEYSPPHF	-	once	TRBJ1-6	TRBV7-2
TGTGTCAGCAGTCCACGACCTAACTATGGCTACACCTTC	CVSSPRPNYGYTF	-	-	TRBJ1-2	TRBV28
TGTGCCATCAGTGAACGGACAGGGGGTATCTACGAGCAGTACTTC	CAISERTGGIYEQYF	TRBD1	many	TRBJ2-7	TRBV10-3
TGTGCCAGCAGTCCCACTTCGCTAGCGGGAGTAGAGACCCAGTACTTC	CASSPTSLAGVETQYF	TRBD2	-	TRBJ2-5	TRBV12-3/TRBV12-4
TGTGCCAGCTCATTGGACAGGGGCGCGAACACTGAAGCTTTCTTT	CASSLDRGANTEAFF	TRBD1	few	TRBJ1-1	TRBV18
TGTGCCAGCAGCCATTTAAAGACAGATACGCAGTATTTT	CASSHLKTDTQYF	-	few	TRBJ2-3	TRBV3-1
TGTGCCAGCGCAATAACGAGCGGGGGCAATGAGCAGTACTTC	CASAITSGGNEQYF	TRBD2	-	TRBJ2-7	TRBV2
TGTGCCAGCAGTTTAAGTGCGGGAGCCCTTTCCTACAATGAGCAGTACTTC	CASSLSAGALSYNEQYF	TRBD2	-	TRBJ2-7	TRBV27
TGTGCCAGCAGTGAAGACAGGGCTGACAATGAGCAGTTCTTC	CASSEDRADNEQFF	-	few	TRBJ2-1	TRBV2
TGTGCCAGCAGCCGGGTGACCTATTCCTATGGCTACACCTTC	CASSRVTYSYGYTF	-	many	TRBJ1-2	TRBV3-1
TGTGCCAGCAGCCGTCTCAGGGGGACGGGCATTCAGTACTTC	CASSRLRGTGIQYF	TRBD1	-	TRBJ2-4	TRBV14